Below, 5 T cell receptor beta chains from the same sample are listed, as sequenced in a study of blood T cell repertoires in COVID-19. The method was immunoSEQ multiplex PCR; TCRdb's version includes in-frame clones alone and lacks a portion of them. The data hold more than 250,000 clones, with 70% to 90% observed a single time. Input material: peripheral blood. These TCRs come from a man aged 55 to 70 who had recovered from COVID-19.

This chain joins TRBV19 and TRBJ1-1; perhaps TRBD1 as D (5 bases). Looked up from germline, CDR1 is LNHDA and CDR2 is SQIVND (reference sequence). The CDR3 has 12 residues. V lost 6 bases to trimming and J lost 9 bases, with 14 bases between them. CDR3: CASSGRGWKAFF. DNA for the CDR3: TGTGCCAGTAGCGGCCGGGGGTGGAAAGCTTTCTTT.

In its sample, this clone was seen once. J is TRBJ2-7 and V is TRBV5-6; maybe TRBD1 (6 bases). In germline, CDR1 is SGHDT, CDR2 YYEEEE. CDR3 size: 14 residues. The germline V and J ends were trimmed by 2 bases and 5 bases, with 14 bases remaining between them. This CDR3 is CASSLTGKVDEQYF. For the CDR3, the DNA is TGTGCCAGCAGCTTAACAGGGAAGGTCGACGAGCAGTACTTC.

The sample holds one count of this clone. The J gene is TRBJ1-1, the V gene TRBV5-1; D remains ambiguous. This CDR3 has 13 residues. V lost 0 bases and J 5 bases, leaving 8 bases between the germline ends. Germline-derived CDR1 and CDR2 are SGHRS and YFSETQ. CDR3 nucleotide sequence: TGCGCCAGCAGCTTGGCCGCTCAGACTGAAGCTTTCTTT. Protein sequence: CASSLAAQTEAFF.

This sequence joins TRBV28 and TRBJ1-5; perhaps TRBD1 as D (6 bases). Trimming took off 7 bases at V and 7 bases at J, with 20 bases between the two ends. The CDR3 totals 15 residues. Germline lookup yields CDR1 MDHEN and CDR2 SYDVKM. The CDR3 DNA follows: TGTGCCAGCAAGTGGGGACACGGCCGGAGCCAGCCCCAGCATTTT. Its protein product is CASKWGHGRSQPQHF.

Only one count was recorded for this clone. The CDR3 reads CASSYGGGSGANVLTF. CDR3 in DNA: TGTGCCAGCAGTTATGGAGGCGGGTCCGGGGCCAACGTCCTGACTTTC. This rearrangement joins TRBV5-4 to TRBJ2-6, with a possible D match to TRBD2 (5 bases). Trimming stripped 5 bases from V and 4 bases from J, with 16 bases between. The CDR3 has 16 amino acids. Looked up from germline, CDR1 is SGHNT and CDR2 is YYREEE (reference sequence). Together with reference TRBV5-4 and TRBJ2-6, the CDR3 gives the full variable domain: ETGVTQSPTHLIKTRGQQVTLRCSSQSGHNTVSWYQQALGQGPQFIFQYYREEENGRGNFPPRFSGLQFPNYSSELNVNALELDDSALYLCASSYGGGSGANVLTFGAGSRLTVL.